This is a list of T cell receptor beta chains from one sample in a study of Ad26.COV2.S vaccination and SARS-CoV-2 variants. Produced via immunoSEQ multiplex PCR; TCRdb's table is partial and in-frame only. The profile shows roughly 250,000 clones, 70% to 90% of them singletons. The material sequenced was peripheral blood, taken in a trial of Ad26.COV2.S vaccine versus placebo. The receptors were sampled from a person between 18 and 60 years old who received the Ad26.COV2.S COVID-19 vaccine or a placebo. The CDR3 runs from the conserved cysteine through the conserved F or W.

V	J	CDR3
TRBV7-8	TRBJ1-1	CASSGTEAFF
TRBV5-1	TRBJ1-1	CASSFGGRSEAFF
TRBV7-3	TRBJ2-1	CASSLDFSGAEQFF
TRBV6-6	TRBJ1-6	CASSYPQAADYSPLHF
TRBV24-1	TRBJ1-2	CATSDRGQDYGYTF
TRBV19	TRBJ2-1	CASSIVAGGHNEQFF
TRBV11-2	TRBJ2-7	CASSYPGGRYEQYF
TRBV7-9	TRBJ2-7	CASSSSGTGSSYEQYF
TRBV7-9	TRBJ1-5	CASSLFNQPQHF
TRBV19	TRBJ2-3	CASSTPPVGGSADTQYF